The rows below give T cell receptor beta chains drawn from one sample of a study of beta chain features in type 1 diabetes. Here immunoSEQ multiplex PCR was the method, and the copy in TCRdb shows in-frame clones only, minus some. This sample has under 200,000 clones, with just over 8% found just once. The sequencing sample was made of central memory CD4+ T cells from blood. The receptors come from a woman in her late teens or twenties with type 1 diabetes. The CDR3 runs from the conserved cysteine through the conserved F or W. Size values are once, few and many counts, or a class for expanded clones, and some rows have none.

J gene	clone size	V gene	CDR3 protein
TRBJ1-1	NA	TRBV6-6	CASSYSGSEAFF
TRBJ2-7	NA	TRBV18	CASSAGQGAYYEQYF
TRBJ2-5	few	TRBV18	CASSGGQETQYF
TRBJ1-2	NA	TRBV11-2	CASSLSGYGYTF
TRBJ2-2	few	TRBV5-1	CASSSGTQAANTGELFF
TRBJ1-1	few	TRBV7-6	CASSSETGNQAEAFF
TRBJ1-2	NA	TRBV28	CASTTGYGYTF
TRBJ1-2	NA	TRBV10-3	CAISEAGDYGYTF
TRBJ2-3	once	TRBV5-1	CASSLLTSGVDTQYF
TRBJ2-1	NA	TRBV15	CATSRDQRGRLLF
TRBJ2-5	NA	TRBV19	CASSNTGGARETQYF
TRBJ1-4	NA	TRBV29-1	CSVMKGSTNEKLFF
TRBJ1-1	NA	TRBV5-8	CASSLSQANTEAFF
TRBJ2-6	NA	TRBV9	CASSNSREYRGIGANVLTF
TRBJ1-2	NA	TRBV4-3	CASSQEWESYGYTF
TRBJ2-5	NA	TRBV10-1	CASSEGMTGQETQYF
TRBJ1-5	NA	TRBV6-6	CASSPTGGSNQPQHF
TRBJ1-3	NA	TRBV28	CASHRGRFGNTIYF
TRBJ2-7	NA	TRBV11-2	CASSRSKTSGSSYEQYF